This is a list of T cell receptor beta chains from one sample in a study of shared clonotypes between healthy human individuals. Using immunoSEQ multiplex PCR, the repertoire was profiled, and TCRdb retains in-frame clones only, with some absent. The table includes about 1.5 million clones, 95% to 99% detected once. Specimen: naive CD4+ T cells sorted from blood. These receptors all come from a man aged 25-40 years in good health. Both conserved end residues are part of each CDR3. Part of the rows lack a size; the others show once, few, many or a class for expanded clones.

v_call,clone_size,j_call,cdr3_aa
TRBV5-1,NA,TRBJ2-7,CASRPIFDLVVLTYEQYF
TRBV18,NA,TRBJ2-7,CASSSPLGEQYF
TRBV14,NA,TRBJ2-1,CASSQNLVEQFF
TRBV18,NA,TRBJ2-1,CASSKKANYNEQFF
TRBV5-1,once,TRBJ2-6,CASGEAGANVLTF
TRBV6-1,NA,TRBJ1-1,CASRAGDRGTTEAFF
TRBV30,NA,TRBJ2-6,CAWSASDCCSGANVLTF
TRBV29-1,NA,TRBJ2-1,CSARQGTPFGEQFF
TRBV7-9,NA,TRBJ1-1,CASSLGRDRNTEAFF
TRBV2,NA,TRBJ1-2,CASSEVARSSYYGYTF
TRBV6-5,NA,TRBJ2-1,CASSFGDPGSEQFF
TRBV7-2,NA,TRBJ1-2,CASSLDRMGYGYTF
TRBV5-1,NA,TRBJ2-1,CASSLVLDEQFF
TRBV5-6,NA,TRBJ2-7,CASSLVLSGGAEQYF
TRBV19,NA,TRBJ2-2,CASNRGQGNTGELFF
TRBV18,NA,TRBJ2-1,CASSPQGAGYNEQFF
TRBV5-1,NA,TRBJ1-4,CASSPSAGGNEKLFF
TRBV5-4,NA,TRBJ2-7,CASSLRTSGPSYEQYF
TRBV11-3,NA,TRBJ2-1,CASSLGGGTYEQFF
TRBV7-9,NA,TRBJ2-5,CASSLPVGVQETQYF
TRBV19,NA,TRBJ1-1,CASSWRTGDTEAFF
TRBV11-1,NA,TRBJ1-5,CASSFRANQPQHF
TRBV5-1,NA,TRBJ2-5,CASSSSGSRETQYF
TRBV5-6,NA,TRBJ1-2,CASSFGRDPLSGYTF
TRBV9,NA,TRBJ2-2,CASSVGEGFTGELFF
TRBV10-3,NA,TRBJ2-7,CAISGQGISYEQYF
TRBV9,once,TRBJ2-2,CASSVGGLATGELFF
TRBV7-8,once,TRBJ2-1,CASSLVGLAGSNEQFF
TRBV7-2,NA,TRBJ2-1,CASSEFSEQFF
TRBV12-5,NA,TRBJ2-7,CASGYSSSGMFYEQYF
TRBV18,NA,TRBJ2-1,CASSPLHLATSGRGNEQFF
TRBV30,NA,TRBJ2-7,CAWSQQGIQLYEQYF
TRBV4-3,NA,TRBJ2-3,CASSQATRQTQYF
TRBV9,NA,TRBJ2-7,CASSPRQRTYEQYF
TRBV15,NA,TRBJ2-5,CATSRVGRSILSETQYF
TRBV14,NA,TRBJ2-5,CASSQPQGGEQETQYF
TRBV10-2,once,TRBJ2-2,CASSESRLAGGNTGELFF
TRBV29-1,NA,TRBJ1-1,CSVWVLGGRSTATEAFF
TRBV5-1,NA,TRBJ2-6,CASSPALHEANVLTF
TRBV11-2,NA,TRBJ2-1,CASSLLAAGLQQFF
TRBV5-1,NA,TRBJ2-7,CASSLTAGTYEQYF
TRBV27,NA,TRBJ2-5,CASSLSPTGSKETQYF
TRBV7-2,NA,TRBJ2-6,CASSLGSGRGANVLTF
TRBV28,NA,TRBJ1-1,CASSPILNTEAFF
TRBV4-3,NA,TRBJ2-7,CASSQDKAVTYEQYF
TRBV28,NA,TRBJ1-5,CASSLYQPQHF
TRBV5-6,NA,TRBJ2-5,CASSFVGYGETQYF
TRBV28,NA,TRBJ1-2,CASRSGTSYGYTF
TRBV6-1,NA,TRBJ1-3,CASSEQGTGNTIYF
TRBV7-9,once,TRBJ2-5,CASSLPPSWTGIQETQYF
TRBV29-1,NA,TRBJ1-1,CSVEEAEAFF
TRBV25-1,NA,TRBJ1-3,CASNRGDSGNTIYF
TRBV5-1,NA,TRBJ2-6,CASSLAQGTFVLTF
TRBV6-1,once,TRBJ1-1,CASSHRTGMNTEAFF
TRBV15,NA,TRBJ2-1,CATSRDPMAEQFF
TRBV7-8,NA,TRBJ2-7,CASSARETVSYEQYF
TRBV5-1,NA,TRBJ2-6,CASSSPGSGANVLTF
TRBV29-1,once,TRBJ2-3,CSVVGRAVDTQYF
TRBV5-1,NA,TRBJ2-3,CASSLAPGLAESTDTQYF